Many counts were recorded for the clone carrying this TCR beta chain. Its antigen is undetermined. The sample belongs to a study of T cells in Graves' hyperthyroidism and ophthalmopathy. Stability of Graves' hyperthyroidism was defined as absent ophthalmopathy progression within 18 months. The CDR3 loop spans 14 amino acids. Trimming left V 5 bases short and J 6 bases short, with 14 bases between. Per the germline V gene, CDR1 is MDHEN and CDR2 is SYDVKM. Study-wide results and caveats: The blood repertoire included most of the expanded thyroid clonotypes above 0.001.

What was amplified from RNA transcripts were TCR beta CDR3 regions. The study used the HTBI primer set for a first-round RT-PCR of the TCR CDR3. MiXCR was run by TCRdb on the multiplex PCR reads, yielding one entry per CDR3 protein. The sample consists of some 700,000 distinct CDR3 sequences, roughly 17% of them appearing once. The sample taken for sequencing was blood. The chain has TRBV28 and TRBJ1-5; a possible D gene is TRBD1 (5 bases). The clonotype originates from a man aged 50-60 years with Graves' hyperthyroidism. The CDR3 coding sequence is TGTGCCAGCAGTCCAGGAAGTAGGGGTCAGCCCCAGCATTTT. Its translation: CASSPGSRGQPQHF.